This T cell receptor (beta chain) was captured in a study of molecular identifiers for immune sequencing clone quantification. General observations from the study: Under 1% of molecules in naive cells, but over 99% of effector molecules, belonged to clones above 20 RNA copies.

This clonotype was observed many times. Its antigen is still unknown. V shed 3 bases, J shed 4 bases, and the junction held 4 bases outside the gene matches. Per germline, CDR1 LGHNA and CDR2 YSLEER. CDR3 length: 15 amino acids. Naive CD8 libraries came from approximately 20,000 to 980,000 sorted cells with 10%, 30% or 50% RNA. TCRdb re-derived calls from the PCR reads in MiXCR, one entry per CDR3 protein. Of approximately 670,000 distinct CDR3 sequences in the sample, about 20% were seen once. Material for sequencing was naive CD8+ T cells from blood, with Jurkat cell RNA spiked in. Noted subset: FACS-sorted CD8+CD4-CCR7+CD45RA+ naive T cells. This chain links TRBV4-3 with TRBJ2-3, with 10 bases aligning to TRBD1. This clonotype originated in a human donor in good health. Some libraries in this study had Jurkat cell RNA spiked in. Written as DNA, the CDR3 is TGCGCCAGCAGCCAGGGGACAGGGGCCGCAGATACGCAGTATTTT. It encodes CASSQGTGAADTQYF.